Described below is a single T cell receptor beta chain sequence and its context. The antigen remains unidentified. The source of the sample is a study of cytomegalovirus exposure and HLA in healthy donors. This CDR3 has 14 residues. The germline gives CDR1 MDHEN, CDR2 SYDVKM. V lost 7 bases and J lost 9; bases outside the gene matches: 6. Regarding the study as a whole: By HLA locus, TCR association rates varied in a later analysis, with DRB1 showing the most and HLA-C the fewest. Using the classifier, cytomegalovirus status was reportedly diagnosed with high specificity and sensitivity.

Amplification used 60 Vbeta primers and 13 Jbeta primers. Sequenced by immunoSEQ multiplex PCR; TCRdb stores in-frame clones only, minus some. The repertoire holds 90,000 to 140,000 clones, with about 70% as singletons. The genes are TRBV28 and TRBJ2-1; 13 bases line up with TRBD2. The sequence was collected from a young man in good health and CMV-seronegative. The sample was PBMCs. CDR3 in amino acids: CASIELAGGREQFF. CDR3 coding DNA: TGTGCCAGCATCGAACTAGCGGGAGGGCGTGAGCAGTTCTTC.